This is a list of T cell receptor beta chains from one sample in a study of blood T cell repertoires in COVID-19. TCRdb's copy holds only in-frame clones and misses some; the assay was immunoSEQ multiplex PCR. The repertoire includes around 230,000 clones, 80% to 90% of them detected once, and around 2.3% sits in the top ten. Sequencing input: peripheral blood. The receptors stem from a middle-aged woman with active or convalescent COVID-19. CDR3s include the opening cysteine and the closing phenylalanine or tryptophan. The order of the fields is D gene, V gene, J gene, clone size, CDR3 protein, CDR3 DNA. D genes are given only for firm matches. Some rows have no size entry. The others give once, few or many, or a class for an expanded clone.

d_gene: -
v_gene: TRBV5-4
j_gene: TRBJ1-1
abundance: -
CDR3aa: CASSLGGDMNTEAFF
CDR3nt: TGTGCCAGCAGCTTGGGGGGGGATATGAACACTGAAGCTTTCTTT

d_gene: TRBD1
v_gene: TRBV13
j_gene: TRBJ2-7
abundance: -
CDR3aa: CASSSRTGNSYEQYF
CDR3nt: TGTGCCAGCAGCTCTCGGACAGGAAACTCCTACGAGCAGTACTTC

d_gene: TRBD1
v_gene: TRBV11-2
j_gene: TRBJ2-7
abundance: once
CDR3aa: CASSPRQGVSYEQYF
CDR3nt: TGTGCCAGCAGCCCTAGACAGGGGGTCTCGTACGAGCAGTACTTC

d_gene: -
v_gene: TRBV25-1
j_gene: TRBJ1-2
abundance: -
CDR3aa: CASSEGARGRDYGYTF
CDR3nt: TGTGCCAGCAGTGAAGGCGCCAGGGGACGGGACTATGGCTACACCTTC

d_gene: -
v_gene: TRBV30
j_gene: TRBJ1-6
abundance: -
CDR3aa: CAWSRTQPLHF
CDR3nt: TGTGCCTGGAGCAGAACACAACCCCTCCACTTT

d_gene: TRBD1
v_gene: TRBV7-8
j_gene: TRBJ1-4
abundance: -
CDR3aa: CASRIRQGRDEKLFF
CDR3nt: TGTGCCAGCAGAATCAGACAGGGGAGGGATGAAAAACTGTTTTTT

d_gene: TRBD1
v_gene: TRBV5-1
j_gene: TRBJ2-4
abundance: -
CDR3aa: CASSSGTGRVIAKNIQYF
CDR3nt: TGCGCCAGCAGCTCAGGGACAGGGAGGGTCATAGCCAAAAACATTCAGTACTTC

d_gene: TRBD2
v_gene: TRBV5-1
j_gene: TRBJ2-7
abundance: -
CDR3aa: CASSLALAGTYEQYF
CDR3nt: TGCGCCAGCAGCTTGGCACTAGCGGGAACCTACGAGCAGTACTTC

d_gene: TRBD2
v_gene: TRBV7-2
j_gene: TRBJ2-3
abundance: -
CDR3aa: CASSLAPAGGGLDTQYF
CDR3nt: TGTGCCAGCAGCTTAGCCCCAGCGGGAGGAGGTTTGGATACGCAGTATTTT

d_gene: -
v_gene: TRBV11-3
j_gene: TRBJ2-5
abundance: -
CDR3aa: CASSFGETQYF
CDR3nt: TGTGCCAGCAGCTTCGGGGAGACCCAGTACTTC

d_gene: -
v_gene: TRBV20-1
j_gene: TRBJ2-7
abundance: -
CDR3aa: CSAPGTYEQYF
CDR3nt: TGCAGTGCCCCCGGGACCTACGAGCAGTACTTC

d_gene: -
v_gene: TRBV13
j_gene: TRBJ2-7
abundance: -
CDR3aa: CASSPTTSSLATPYEQYF
CDR3nt: TGTGCCAGCAGCCCTACGACCTCCTCACTAGCAACTCCCTACGAGCAGTACTTC

d_gene: TRBD2
v_gene: TRBV4-2
j_gene: TRBJ2-1
abundance: -
CDR3aa: CASSRGTSYEQFF
CDR3nt: TGTGCCAGCAGTCGTGGGACTAGCTATGAGCAGTTCTTC

d_gene: -
v_gene: TRBV28
j_gene: TRBJ2-7
abundance: once
CDR3aa: CASWEPFGNEQYF
CDR3nt: TGTGCCAGCTGGGAGCCCTTTGGGAACGAGCAGTACTTC

d_gene: -
v_gene: TRBV7-9
j_gene: TRBJ2-3
abundance: once
CDR3aa: CASSLAAPDTQYF
CDR3nt: TGTGCCAGCAGCTTAGCGGCTCCAGATACGCAGTATTTT

d_gene: TRBD1
v_gene: TRBV6-6
j_gene: TRBJ2-5
abundance: medium-sized
CDR3aa: CASSYFPGRGLETQYF
CDR3nt: TGTGCCAGCAGTTACTTCCCGGGCAGGGGGCTCGAGACCCAGTACTTC

d_gene: TRBD2
v_gene: TRBV27
j_gene: TRBJ2-3
abundance: once
CDR3aa: CASRRGGARSEDTQYF
CDR3nt: TGTGCCAGCAGACGCGGGGGGGCCCGTTCAGAAGATACGCAGTATTTT

d_gene: TRBD2
v_gene: TRBV6-6
j_gene: TRBJ2-5
abundance: few
CDR3aa: CASSYATSGGQETQYF
CDR3nt: TGTGCCAGCAGTTACGCGACTAGCGGGGGCCAAGAGACCCAGTACTTC

d_gene: -
v_gene: TRBV30
j_gene: TRBJ1-5
abundance: -
CDR3aa: CAWSVTRGPGQPQHF
CDR3nt: TGTGCCTGGAGTGTCACCCGGGGTCCCGGGCAGCCCCAGCATTTT

d_gene: -
v_gene: TRBV2
j_gene: TRBJ1-5
abundance: -
CDR3aa: CASSDTNYNQPQHF
CDR3nt: TGTGCCAGCAGTGACACGAACTACAATCAGCCCCAGCATTTT

d_gene: TRBD1
v_gene: TRBV29-1
j_gene: TRBJ2-5
abundance: -
CDR3aa: CSVAGTGAETQYF
CDR3nt: TGCAGCGTGGCCGGGACAGGGGCGGAGACCCAGTACTTC

d_gene: -
v_gene: TRBV5-1
j_gene: TRBJ1-4
abundance: -
CDR3aa: CASSLRERSEKLFF
CDR3nt: TGCGCCAGCAGCTTGAGGGAGAGGAGCGAAAAACTGTTTTTT

d_gene: -
v_gene: TRBV24-1
j_gene: TRBJ2-2
abundance: -
CDR3aa: CATQPSVNTGELFF
CDR3nt: TGTGCCACCCAGCCTAGCGTGAACACCGGGGAGCTGTTTTTT

d_gene: TRBD1
v_gene: TRBV2
j_gene: TRBJ2-3
abundance: -
CDR3aa: CASKDRATDTQYF
CDR3nt: TGTGCCAGCAAGGACAGGGCCACAGATACGCAGTATTTT

d_gene: TRBD2
v_gene: TRBV4-1
j_gene: TRBJ2-1
abundance: -
CDR3aa: CASSHPGRGSGNNEQFF
CDR3nt: TGCGCCAGCAGCCATCCGGGGCGGGGGAGCGGGAACAATGAGCAGTTCTTC

d_gene: -
v_gene: TRBV28
j_gene: TRBJ1-2
abundance: -
CDR3aa: CASSFLSTLAF
CDR3nt: TGTGCCAGCAGTTTTCTATCGACACTAGCCTTC